This entry lists 5 T cell receptor beta chains sequenced from one sample in a study of blood T cell repertoires in COVID-19. The assay was immunoSEQ multiplex PCR, and TCRdb's table has in-frame clones only and misses some. The sample has around 380,000 clones; about four fifths are singletons. Material: peripheral blood. These receptors were obtained from a human donor with acute or convalescent COVID-19. The donor label of this sample is uncertain.

The chain joins TRBV7-9 to TRBJ1-1; TRBD1 is a possible D gene (6 bases). The CDR3 runs to 14 residues. Trimming pared 5 bases from V and 0 bases from J, leaving 10 bases between. Germline V gene data show CDR1 as SEHNR and CDR2 as FQNEAQ (reference sequence). CDR3 in amino acids: CASSRGQLNTEAFF. CDR3 nucleotide sequence: TGTGCCAGCAGCAGAGGACAGTTGAACACTGAAGCTTTCTTT.

Details on this clone: The sample has other DNA sequences that encode this CDR3 too. This chain connects TRBV7-9 to TRBJ1-2, with TRBD1 matching over 9 bases. The CDR3 runs 15 residues. J gave up 5 bases and V 0 bases, and 4 bases lay outside the gene matches. Germline V lookup: CDR1 SEHNR, CDR2 FQNEAQ (reference sequence). CDR3 sequence: CASSLAGQGGYGYTF. CDR3 nucleotide sequence: TGTGCCAGCAGCTTAGCGGGACAGGGAGGGTATGGCTACACCTTC. Full variable domain (outside the CDR3, taken from reference TRBV7-9 and TRBJ1-2): DTGVSQNPRHKITKRGQNVTFRCDPISEHNRLYWYRQTLGQGPEFLTYFQNEAQLEKSRLLSDRFSAERPKGSFSTLEIQRTEQGDSAMYLCASSLAGQGGYGYTFGSGTRLTVV.

J is TRBJ2-1 and V is TRBV6-5, with 7 bases identical to TRBD2. Per the germline V gene, CDR1 is MNHEY and CDR2 is SVGAGI. CDR3 size: 15 residues. Trimming cost V 0 bases and J 7 bases; bases outside gene matches: 6. The CDR3 reads CASSYSAGFRNEQFF. In DNA form, the CDR3 reads TGTGCCAGCAGTTACTCAGCGGGATTCAGGAATGAGCAGTTCTTC.

The chain combines TRBV30 with TRBJ2-2; TRBD2 might be the D (5 bases). Germline CDR1 GTSNPN, CDR2 SVGIG (reference sequence). This CDR3 has 14 residues. Deletions cut 4 bases from V and 0 bases from J, with 9 bases between. The DNA for the CDR3 is TGTGCCTGGAATCGGGGTTCGAACACCGGGGAGCTGTTTTTT. Encoded protein: CAWNRGSNTGELFF.

V gene TRBV5-6 combines with J gene TRBJ1-2; D possibly corresponds to TRBD1 (5 bases). Germline-derived CDR1 and CDR2 are SGHDT and YYEEEE. V was trimmed by 0 bases and J by 3 bases, leaving 9 bases between them. The CDR3 covers 14 residues. DNA for the CDR3: TGTGCCAGCAGCTTGGGCGACAGCCACTATGGCTACACCTTC. Amino acid sequence: CASSLGDSHYGYTF.